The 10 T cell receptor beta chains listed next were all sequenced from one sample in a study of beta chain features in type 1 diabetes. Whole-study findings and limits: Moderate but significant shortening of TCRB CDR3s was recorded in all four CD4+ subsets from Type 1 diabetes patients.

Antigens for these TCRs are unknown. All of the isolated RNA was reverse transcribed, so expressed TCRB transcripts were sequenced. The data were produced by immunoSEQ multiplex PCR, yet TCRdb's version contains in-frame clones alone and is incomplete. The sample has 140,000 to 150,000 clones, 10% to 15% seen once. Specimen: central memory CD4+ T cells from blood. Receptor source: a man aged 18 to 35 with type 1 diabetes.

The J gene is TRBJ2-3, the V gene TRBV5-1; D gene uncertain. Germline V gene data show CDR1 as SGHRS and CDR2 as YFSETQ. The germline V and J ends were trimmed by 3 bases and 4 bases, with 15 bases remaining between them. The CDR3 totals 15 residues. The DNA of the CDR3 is TGCGCCAGCAGCTCCTCCACACGAGAATCAGATACGCAGTATTTT. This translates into CASSSSTRESDTQYF.

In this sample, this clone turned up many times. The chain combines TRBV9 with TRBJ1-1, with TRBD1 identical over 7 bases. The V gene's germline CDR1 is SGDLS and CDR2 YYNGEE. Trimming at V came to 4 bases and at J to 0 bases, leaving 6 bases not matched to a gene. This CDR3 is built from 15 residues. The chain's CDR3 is CASSPTGRMNTEAFF. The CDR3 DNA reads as TGTGCCAGCAGCCCGACAGGGAGGATGAACACTGAAGCTTTCTTT.

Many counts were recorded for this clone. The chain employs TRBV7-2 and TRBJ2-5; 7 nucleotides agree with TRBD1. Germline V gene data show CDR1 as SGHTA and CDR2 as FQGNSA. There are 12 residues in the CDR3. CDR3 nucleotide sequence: TGTGCTGGGGGACAGTTCCAAGAGACCCAGTACTTC. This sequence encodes CAGGQFQETQYF.

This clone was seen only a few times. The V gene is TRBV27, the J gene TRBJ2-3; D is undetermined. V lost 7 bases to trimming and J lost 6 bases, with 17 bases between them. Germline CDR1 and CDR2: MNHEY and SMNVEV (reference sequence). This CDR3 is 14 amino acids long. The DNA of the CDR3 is TGTGCCAGCAAACTCGGCGGCGAAAGGGATACGCAGTATTTT. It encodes CASKLGGERDTQYF.

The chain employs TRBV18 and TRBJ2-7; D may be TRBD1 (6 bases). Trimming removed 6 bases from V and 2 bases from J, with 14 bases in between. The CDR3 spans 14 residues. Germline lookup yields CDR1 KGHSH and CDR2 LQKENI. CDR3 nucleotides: TGTGCCAGCTCCATGACAGGCGGTACCTACGAGCAGTACTTC. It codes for CASSMTGGTYEQYF.

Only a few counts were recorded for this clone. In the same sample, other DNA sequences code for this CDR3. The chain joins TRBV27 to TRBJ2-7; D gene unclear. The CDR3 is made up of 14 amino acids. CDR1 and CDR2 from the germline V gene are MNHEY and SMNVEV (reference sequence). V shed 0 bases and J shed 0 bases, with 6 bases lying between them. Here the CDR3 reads CASSLSPSSYEQYF. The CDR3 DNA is TGTGCCAGCAGTTTATCTCCTAGCTCCTACGAGCAGTACTTC.

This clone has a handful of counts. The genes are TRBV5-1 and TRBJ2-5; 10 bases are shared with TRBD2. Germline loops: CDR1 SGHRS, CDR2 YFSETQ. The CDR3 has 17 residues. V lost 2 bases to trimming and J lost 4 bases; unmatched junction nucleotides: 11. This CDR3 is CASSFSGTSDVRETQYF. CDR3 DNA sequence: TGCGCCAGCAGCTTCTCCGGGACTAGCGACGTGAGAGAGACCCAGTACTTC. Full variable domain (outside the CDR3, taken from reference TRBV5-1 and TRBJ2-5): KAGVTQTPRYLIKTRGQQVTLSCSPISGHRSVSWYQQTPGQGLQFLFEYFSETQRNKGNFPGRFSGRQFSNSRSEMNVSTLELGDSALYLCASSFSGTSDVRETQYFGPGTRLLVL.

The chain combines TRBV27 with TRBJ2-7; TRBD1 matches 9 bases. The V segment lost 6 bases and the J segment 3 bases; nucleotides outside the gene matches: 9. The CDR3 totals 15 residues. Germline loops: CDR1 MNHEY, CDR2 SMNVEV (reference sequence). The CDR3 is CASSLGQGYGYEQYF. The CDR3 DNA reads TGTGCCAGCAGCTTAGGACAGGGGTACGGCTACGAGCAGTACTTC.

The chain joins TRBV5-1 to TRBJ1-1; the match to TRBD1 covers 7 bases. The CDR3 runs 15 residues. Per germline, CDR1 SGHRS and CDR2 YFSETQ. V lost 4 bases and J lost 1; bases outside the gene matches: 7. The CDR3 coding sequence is TGCGCCAGCAGCCCACAGGGGTTGGAGAACACTGAAGCTTTCTTT. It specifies CASSPQGLENTEAFF. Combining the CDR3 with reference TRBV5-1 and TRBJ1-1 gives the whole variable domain KAGVTQTPRYLIKTRGQQVTLSCSPISGHRSVSWYQQTPGQGLQFLFEYFSETQRNKGNFPGRFSGRQFSNSRSEMNVSTLELGDSALYLCASSPQGLENTEAFFGQGTRLTVV.

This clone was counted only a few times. The DNA of the CDR3 is TGTGCCGGAGGAGACTGGAGTGAGCAGTTCTTC. The encoded protein is CAGGDWSEQFF. V gene TRBV6-1 combines with J gene TRBJ2-1; D might be TRBD2 (5 bases). The germline CDR1 and CDR2 sequences are MNHNS and SASEGT. Trimming stripped 11 bases from V and 9 bases from J, with 14 bases between. The CDR3 runs 11 residues.